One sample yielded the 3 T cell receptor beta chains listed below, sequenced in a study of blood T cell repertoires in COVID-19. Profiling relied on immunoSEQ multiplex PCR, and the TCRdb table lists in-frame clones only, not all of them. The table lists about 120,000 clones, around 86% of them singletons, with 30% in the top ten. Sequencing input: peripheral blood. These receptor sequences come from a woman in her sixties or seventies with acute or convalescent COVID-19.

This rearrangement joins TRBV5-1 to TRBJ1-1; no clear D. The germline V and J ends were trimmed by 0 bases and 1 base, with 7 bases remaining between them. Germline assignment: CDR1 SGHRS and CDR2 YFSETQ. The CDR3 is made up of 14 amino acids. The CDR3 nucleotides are TGCGCCAGCAGCTTGGGTACGCGGAACACTGAAGCTTTCTTT. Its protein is CASSLGTRNTEAFF.

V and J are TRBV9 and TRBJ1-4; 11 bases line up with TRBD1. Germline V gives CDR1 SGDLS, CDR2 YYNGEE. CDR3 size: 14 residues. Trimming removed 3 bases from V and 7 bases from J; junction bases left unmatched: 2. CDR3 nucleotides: TGTGCCAGCAGCGAGGGACAGGGGGGTGAAAAACTGTTTTTT. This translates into CASSEGQGGEKLFF.

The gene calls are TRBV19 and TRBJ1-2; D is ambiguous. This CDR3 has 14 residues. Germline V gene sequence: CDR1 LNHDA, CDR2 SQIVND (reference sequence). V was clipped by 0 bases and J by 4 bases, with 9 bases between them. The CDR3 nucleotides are TGTGCCAGTAGTATAGAGCCCGGGAGCTATGGCTACACCTTC. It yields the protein CASSIEPGSYGYTF.